A single sample gave rise to the 14 T cell receptor beta chains below, sequenced in a study of human T cells and chemical hapten exposure (dated by TCRdb to the early 2020s). This specimen's time point label, interpreted: patch test 1, 2 weeks after DPC sensitization. The treatment or condition label here, explained by the study, means: therapeutic diphenylcyclopropenone sensitization with weekly scalp DPC. Libraries were prepared through RACE. Sequencing used a NextSeq 500. TCRdb reran the public reads through fastp at Q25 and MiXCR, keeping productive beta chains. Entries are consolidated by CDR3 protein sequence, retaining the most common genes and DNA. Present in this sample are 180,000 or so distinct CDR3 sequences, approximately 14% of which were seen just once. The ten biggest clones cover about 1.7% of the sample. This specimen was whole blood, taken in connection with sensitization to the hapten diphenylcyclopropenone (DPC). These receptors were collected from a young woman with alopecia areata. Some clones in this sample may be carry-over from other donors' samples.

This rearrangement joins TRBV12-3 or TRBV12-4 to TRBJ2-7; TRBD1 or TRBD2 may be the D gene (5 bases each). Trimming shortened V by 0 bases and J by 3 bases, and 15 bases separated the two germline ends. This CDR3 spans 16 amino acids. CDR3 sequence: CASSLALGDSYYEQYF. The DNA for the CDR3 is TGTGCCAGCAGTTTAGCGCTGGGGGATTCGTACTACGAGCAGTACTTC.

This clonotype was detected only a few times. The chain has TRBV3-1 and TRBJ2-1; 14 bases align to TRBD2. J was trimmed by 7 bases and V by 4 bases; bases with no gene match: 6. The CDR3 has 16 amino acids. Germline CDR1 and CDR2: LGHDT and YNNKEL (reference sequence). CDR3 in amino acids: CASSLGLAGVGNEQFF. CDR3 DNA sequence: TGTGCCAGCAGCCTGGGACTAGCGGGAGTTGGGAATGAGCAGTTCTTC.

This clonotype was counted ten times or more. This chain uses TRBV6-2 or TRBV6-3 with TRBJ1-2, with D unclear. V was cut by 0 bases and J by 7 bases, with 6 bases left in between. The length of the CDR3 is 12 residues. Looked up from germline, CDR1 is MNHEY and CDR2 is SVGEGT. CDR3 sequence (DNA): TGTGCCAGCAGTTACTCCGCCGCTGGCTACACCTTC. It is translated as CASSYSAAGYTF.

The chain uses TRBV6-6 and TRBJ1-1; D is possibly TRBD1 (5 bases). Deletions cut 5 bases from V and 1 base from J, with 17 bases between. This CDR3 is built from 16 residues. Germline values: CDR1 MNHNY, CDR2 SVGAGI (reference sequence). DNA of the CDR3: TGTGCCAGCAGTAAGTTTCAGGGTTTCGGGAACACTGAAGCTTTCTTT. This encodes CASSKFQGFGNTEAFF.

This clonotype has just a few counts. The chain carries TRBV7-6 and TRBJ2-7; D might be TRBD2 (6 bases). CDR3 size: 14 residues. CDR1 and CDR2 from the germline V gene are SGHVS and FNYEAQ. V dropped 2 bases and J dropped 3 bases, with 11 bases sitting between them. The CDR3 sequence is CASSLTEGFYEQYF. The CDR3 nucleotides are TGTGCCAGCAGCTTAACGGAGGGTTTCTACGAGCAGTACTTC.

This clonotype occurred many times. V usage is TRBV19 and J usage is TRBJ2-2; D possibly corresponds to TRBD2 (6 bases). The CDR3 sequence is 13 residues long. CDR1 is LNHDA and CDR2 is SQIVND in the germline V gene (reference sequence). V was pared by 5 bases and J by 4 bases, with 8 bases between. Written as DNA, the CDR3 is TGTGCCAGTAGTGTCGGGGGCACCGGGGAGCTGTTTTTT. Protein sequence: CASSVGGTGELFF. Complete variable domain (other parts from reference TRBV19 and TRBJ2-2): DGGITQSPKYLFRKEGQNVTLSCEQNLNHDAMYWYRQDPGQGLRLIYYSQIVNDFQKGDIAEGYSVSREKKESFPLTVTSAQKNPTAFYLCASSVGGTGELFFGEGSRLTVL.

The sample holds a few counts of this clonotype. The rearrangement links TRBV3-1 to TRBJ2-3; D call uncertain. CDR1 and CDR2 from the germline V gene are LGHDT and YNNKEL (reference sequence). The CDR3 spans 15 residues. V was pared by 4 bases and J by 2 bases, with 13 bases between. The CDR3 sequence: CASSPRSAYTDTQYF. The CDR3 DNA reads as TGTGCCAGCAGCCCCCGCTCGGCATACACAGATACGCAGTATTTT.

This clonotype was detected a few times. The gene calls are TRBV18 and TRBJ1-3, with a tentative D call TRBD1 (5 bases). Germline CDR1 reads KGHSH; CDR2 reads LQKENI. The CDR3 runs to 15 residues. V was shortened by 6 bases and J by 8 bases, with 20 bases between the two germline ends. The CDR3 DNA reads as TGTGCCAGCTCCAGACGGGACCCACGCGGCGACACCATATATTTT. Its translation is CASSRRDPRGDTIYF.

The chain has TRBV11-2 and TRBJ1-1, with a possible D match to TRBD1 (6 bases). This CDR3 is 16 amino acids long. The V end was cut by 1 base, the J end by 2 bases, with 14 bases between. Germline V lookup: CDR1 SGHAT, CDR2 FQNNGV. The CDR3 DNA reads as TGTGCCAGCAGCTTAGGTTTCGCAGGGGTCAACACTGAAGCTTTCTTT. Translated: CASSLGFAGVNTEAFF.

In this sample, this clonotype turned up many times. This chain links TRBV20-1 with TRBJ2-2; weak D call: TRBD2 (7 bases). V dropped 6 bases and J dropped 4 bases, with 15 bases sitting between them. Germline CDR1 is DFQATT and CDR2 is SNEGSKA (reference sequence). This CDR3 has 14 residues. The CDR3 bases are TGCAGTGCCGCCGGGGGGCTCGGCACCGGGGAGCTGTTTTTT. This codes for CSAAGGLGTGELFF.

The chain is built from TRBV5-4 and TRBJ1-1; 7 bases are a match to TRBD1. V shed 4 bases and J 6 bases; nucleotides not matched to a gene: 9. The CDR3 is 14 residues long. CDR1 SGHNT and CDR2 YYREEE come from the germline V gene (reference sequence). The CDR3 reads CASSAQGRLAEAFF. The DNA for the CDR3 is TGTGCCAGCAGCGCACAGGGGAGGCTAGCTGAAGCTTTCTTT.

The CDR3 protein is CASRRQGGGENIQYF. The CDR3 coding sequence is TGTGCCAGCAGGAGGCAGGGTGGGGGCGAAAACATTCAGTACTTC. The chain uses TRBV2 and TRBJ2-4; maybe TRBD1 (6 bases). In germline, CDR1 is SNHLY, CDR2 FYNNEI. The CDR3 consists of 15 residues. Trimming shortened V by 6 bases and J by 5 bases, and 17 bases separated the two germline ends.

V is TRBV7-2 and J is TRBJ2-1, with 9 bases fitting TRBD2. V lost 5 bases and J lost 9; bases outside the gene matches: 5. Germline V gene sequence: CDR1 SGHTA, CDR2 FQGNSA. This CDR3 is built from 13 residues. CDR3 in amino acids: CASSLLAGLEQFF. In DNA form, the CDR3 reads TGTGCCAGCAGCCTCCTAGCGGGACTTGAGCAGTTCTTC. Supplemented by reference TRBV7-2 and TRBJ2-1, the full variable domain reads GAGVSQSPSNKVTEKGKDVELRCDPISGHTALYWYRQSLGQGLEFLIYFQGNSAPDKSGLPSDRFSAERTGGSVSTLTIQRTQQEDSAVYLCASSLLAGLEQFFGPGTRLTVL.

This clonotype was observed a few times. The genes are TRBV6-6 and TRBJ1-1, with 7 bases fitting TRBD1. V was clipped by 2 bases and J by 0 bases; unmatched bases: 3. There are 15 residues in the CDR3. Germline V gene sequence: CDR1 MNHNY, CDR2 SVGAGI (reference sequence). CDR3 region: CASSYGDSMNTEAFF. The CDR3 bases are TGTGCCAGCAGTTACGGGGACAGCATGAACACTGAAGCTTTCTTT.